Below, 15 T cell receptor beta chains from the same sample are listed, as sequenced in a study of blood T cells in healthy people across ages. The use of a sample-barcoded 5' primer and a J-beta primer mix characterized a second PCR of about 6 to 12 cycles. Via MiXCR, TCRdb re-called the 5' RACE reads, giving one row per CDR3 protein. This table holds roughly 1.6 million distinct CDR3 sequences, around 36% found once. Sequencing used blood. The receptors stem from a woman aged 25 to 39 in good health.

Comment on this clonotype: The junction and the germline gene differ at one end; a read error may be behind it. This chain uses TRBV9 with TRBJ2-3, with a tentative D call TRBD2 (5 bases). Germline V gene data show CDR1 as SGDLS and CDR2 as YYNGEE. CDR3 length: 15 amino acids. CDR3 coding DNA: TGTGCCAGCAGCGTTTACGGGGTCAGCACAGATATGCAGTATTTT. Translation: CASSVYGVSTDMQYF.

The V gene is TRBV27, the J gene TRBJ2-1; TRBD1 or TRBD2 may be the D gene (5 bases each). Germline V lookup: CDR1 MNHEY, CDR2 SMNVEV (reference sequence). Trimming stripped 3 bases from V and 8 bases from J, with 8 bases between. This CDR3 is 12 amino acids long. The CDR3 is CASSFGDDEQFF. CDR3 DNA sequence: TGTGCCAGCAGTTTCGGGGACGATGAGCAGTTCTTC.

The chain joins TRBV18 to TRBJ1-1; D gene ambiguous. Between the trimmed V and J ends, which lost 5 bases and 1 base, there was a span of 14 bases. This CDR3 comprises 15 residues. Germline CDR1 KGHSH, CDR2 LQKENI. In nucleotides, the CDR3 is TGTGCCAGCTCATTCCGACCCGTAGCGAACACTGAAGCTTTCTTT. Translating it yields CASSFRPVANTEAFF.

This clonotype came up a few times. V gene TRBV5-1 combines with J gene TRBJ2-3; D is unclear. The CDR3 is 12 amino acids. Trimming removed 3 bases from V and 8 bases from J, with 10 bases in between. Germline V gene data show CDR1 as SGHRS and CDR2 as YFSETQ. Here the CDR3 reads CASSYLSGTQYF. DNA of the CDR3: TGCGCCAGCAGCTACCTAAGTGGTACGCAGTATTTT. The full variable domain, rest sourced from reference TRBV5-1 and TRBJ2-3, is KAGVTQTPRYLIKTRGQQVTLSCSPISGHRSVSWYQQTPGQGLQFLFEYFSETQRNKGNFPGRFSGRQFSNSRSEMNVSTLELGDSALYLCASSYLSGTQYFGPGTRLTVL.

This clonotype was seen just once. As DNA, the CDR3 is TGTGCCAGCACCACGGCCCCCCTACTAGCGGGAGAGCAGTACTTC. Translating it yields CASTTAPLLAGEQYF. V usage is TRBV11-2 and J usage is TRBJ2-5; TRBD2 aligns across 11 bases. The CDR3 is made up of 15 amino acids. The ends lost 7 bases at V and 11 bases at J; junction bases unmatched: 15. Germline V gives CDR1 SGHAT, CDR2 FQNNGV.

In regard to this clonotype: Since a much larger clone is just one base distant, this may be a read error. This chain connects TRBV12-3 or TRBV12-4 to TRBJ2-7, with D possibly being TRBD1 (7 bases). This CDR3 region has 18 residues. Between the trimmed V and J ends, which lost 0 bases and 1 base, there was a span of 19 bases. The CDR3 DNA reads as TGTGCCAGCAGTTTAGCAACTAGCAGGAGGGGGCTTTCCTACGAGCAGTACTTC. As protein: CASSLATSRRGLSYEQYF.

This clonotype turned up a few times. This chain joins TRBV28 and TRBJ2-5; 8 bases are shared with TRBD2. Germline lookup yields CDR1 MDHEN and CDR2 SYDVKM. The CDR3 spans 16 residues. After removal of 2 bases from V and 1 base from J, the junction contained 6 bases not matched to a gene. The CDR3 spells CASSLVLAGFQETQYF. CDR3 DNA sequence: TGTGCCAGCAGTTTAGTCCTAGCGGGCTTCCAAGAGACCCAGTACTTC.

The chain is built from TRBV4-1 and TRBJ2-2; possible D gene TRBD1, 6 bases. CDR1 MGHRA and CDR2 YSYEKL come from the germline V gene. Trimming removed 0 bases from V and 6 bases from J, with 8 bases in between. This CDR3 has 14 residues. CDR3 residues: CASSQESGAGELFF. The CDR3 coding sequence is TGCGCCAGCAGCCAAGAATCAGGGGCCGGGGAGCTGTTTTTT.

This clonotype was picked up a small number of times. The V call is TRBV18, the J call TRBJ2-6, with 7 nucleotides matching TRBD2. This CDR3 has 17 amino acids. Germline V gene data show CDR1 as KGHSH and CDR2 as LQKENI. Trimming took 2 bases from V and 2 from J; bases not matched to a gene: 6. The CDR3 is CASSPTTGGPGANVLTF. In nucleotides, the CDR3 is TGTGCCAGCTCACCAACAACGGGGGGTCCTGGGGCCAACGTCCTGACTTTC.

This clonotype was detected only once. The chain joins TRBV20-1 to TRBJ2-1; 8 nucleotides align to TRBD2. Looked up from germline, CDR1 is DFQATT and CDR2 is SNEGSKA (reference sequence). This CDR3 has 18 amino acids. The V gene end was trimmed by 0 bases and the J gene end by 0 bases; junction bases not matched to a gene: 10. For the CDR3, the DNA is TGCAGTGCTAGAGATCCGAGCGGGAGCTCTAGCTCCTACAATGAGCAGTTCTTC. It is translated as CSARDPSGSSSSYNEQFF.

J is TRBJ2-7 and V is TRBV4-2, with D possibly being TRBD1 or TRBD2 (5 bases each). Germline CDR1 and CDR2: LGHNA and YNFKEQ. The V end was cut by 4 bases, the J end by 2 bases, with 15 bases between. The CDR3 covers 15 residues. The CDR3 DNA reads as TGTGCCAGCAGCCTCCGACTATGGGGCCCCTACGAGCAGTACTTC. This encodes CASSLRLWGPYEQYF.

The chain combines TRBV28 with TRBJ2-1; tentative D call: TRBD1 (6 bases). This CDR3 has 13 amino acids. Per the germline V gene, CDR1 is MDHEN and CDR2 is SYDVKM. Trimming cost V 4 bases and J 8 bases, with 12 bases left between them. The CDR3, as DNA: TGTGCCAGCAGTTCCTACAGGGTCCATGAGCAGTTCTTC. This codes for CASSSYRVHEQFF.

The chain's CDR3 is CSARSGLAGGNEQFF. The CDR3 DNA is TGCAGTGCTAGATCCGGACTAGCGGGAGGTAATGAGCAGTTCTTC. The chain joins TRBV20-1 to TRBJ2-1; TRBD2 matches at 14 bases. The germline V gene encodes CDR1 DFQATT and CDR2 SNEGSKA (reference sequence). The V and J ends lost 2 bases and 7 bases, in that order; junction bases with no gene match: 4. CDR3 length: 15 amino acids.

The chain couples TRBV18 to TRBJ2-7, with D possibly matching TRBD2 (5 bases). The CDR3 length is 14 residues. CDR1 and CDR2 from the germline V gene are KGHSH and LQKENI. V gave up 6 bases and J gave up 2 bases, with 14 bases separating them. This CDR3 reads CASSQLPGAYEQYF. In DNA, the CDR3 is TGTGCCAGCTCCCAATTACCCGGGGCCTACGAGCAGTACTTC. The full variable domain, in which reference TRBV18 and TRBJ2-7 provide the parts outside the CDR3, is NAGVMQNPRHLVRRRGQEARLRCSPMKGHSHVYWYRQLPEEGLKFMVYLQKENIIDESGMPKERFSAEFPKEGPSILRIQQVVRGDSAAYFCASSQLPGAYEQYFGPGTRLTVT.

The chain carries TRBV6-2 or TRBV6-3 and TRBJ2-7, with D maybe TRBD2 (6 bases). Trimming took 5 bases from V and 5 from J, leaving 10 bases between them. The length of the CDR3 is 12 residues. Per the germline V gene, CDR1 is MNHEY and CDR2 is SVGEGT. The CDR3 protein is CASSGTWDEQYF. DNA for the CDR3: TGTGCCAGCAGTGGGACTTGGGACGAGCAGTACTTC.